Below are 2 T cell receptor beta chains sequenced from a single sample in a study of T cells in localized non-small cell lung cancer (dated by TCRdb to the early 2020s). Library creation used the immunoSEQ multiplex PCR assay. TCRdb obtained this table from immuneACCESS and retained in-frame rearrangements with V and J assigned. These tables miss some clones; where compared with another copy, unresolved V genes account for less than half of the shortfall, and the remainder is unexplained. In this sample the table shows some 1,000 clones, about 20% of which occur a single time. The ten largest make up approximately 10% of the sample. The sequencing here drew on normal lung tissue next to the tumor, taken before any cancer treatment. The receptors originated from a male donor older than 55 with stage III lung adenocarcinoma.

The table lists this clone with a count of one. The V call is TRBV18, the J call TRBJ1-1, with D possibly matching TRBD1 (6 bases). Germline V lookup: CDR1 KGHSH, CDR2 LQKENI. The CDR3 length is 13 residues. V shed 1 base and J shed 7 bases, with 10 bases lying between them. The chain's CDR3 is CASSPQGVFEAFF. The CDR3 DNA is TGTGCCAGCTCACCACAGGGGGTTTTTGAAGCTTTCTTT.

CDR3 region: CASSQAGHTEAFF. The CDR3 nucleotides read TGCGCCAGCAGTCAAGCCGGCCACACTGAAGCTTTCTTT. This chain links TRBV23-1 with TRBJ1-1, with no clear D. TRBV23-1 is known as an ORF, though its function is uncertain. With 2 bases removed from V and 3 bases from J, the gap between germline ends came to 7 bases. This CDR3 region has 13 residues.